This passage covers 7 T cell receptor beta chains from one sample sequenced in a study of spatial heterogeneity in lung cancer. MiXCR, run by TCRdb on the 5' RACE reads, gives a single entry per CDR3 protein. Here the sample spans tens of thousands of distinct CDR3 sequences, approximately 21% being singletons. Time point noted: sample taken at primary tumor resection. No cell sorting; template was whole RNA from tumor, lung tissue or PBMC. Sequencing was performed on PBMCs, taken at surgery. These receptors all come from a male donor with early-stage non-small cell lung cancer.

This clonotype has only a few counts. This chain links TRBV10-3 with TRBJ2-1; 7 nucleotides line up with TRBD2. Per the germline V gene, CDR1 is ENHRY and CDR2 is SYGVKD. The CDR3 has 16 residues. V trimming: 7 bases; J trimming: 5 bases; junction bases outside the gene matches: 14. CDR3 residues: CAIMGRAGGVDNEQFF. The CDR3 DNA follows: TGTGCCATCATGGGGAGGGCAGGCGGGGTAGACAATGAGCAGTTCTTC.

In this sample, this clonotype turned up many times. The rearrangement uses TRBV11-3 and TRBJ2-7, with TRBD1 matching 8 bases. The CDR3 loop spans 13 amino acids. The trim removed 5 bases at V and 4 bases at J, leaving 4 bases unmatched. Germline CDR1 is SGHNT and CDR2 is YENEEA. This chain's CDR3 is CASSPGQGYEQYF. In DNA, the CDR3 is TGTGCCAGCAGCCCCGGACAGGGATACGAGCAGTACTTC.

The V gene is TRBV7-3, the J gene TRBJ2-6; tentatively, D is TRBD2 (5 bases). Per germline, CDR1 SGHTA and CDR2 FQGTGA. Trimming removed 1 base at V and 0 bases at J, with 10 bases between. The CDR3 sequence is 17 residues long. The chain's CDR3 is CASSLNPGGSGANVLTF. CDR3 coding DNA: TGTGCCAGCAGCTTAAACCCAGGAGGCTCTGGGGCCAACGTCCTGACTTTC.

The chain combines TRBV11-1 with TRBJ1-6; TRBD1 agrees at 8 bases. Germline assignment: CDR1 SGHAT and CDR2 FQDESV (reference sequence). The trim removed 5 bases at V and 7 bases at J, leaving 4 bases unmatched. CDR3 length: 14 residues. This CDR3 is CASSLRDRNSPLHF. The CDR3 nucleotides read TGTGCCAGCAGCCTCCGGGACAGGAATTCACCCCTCCACTTT.

The CDR3 reads CASSTRQGTMDQPQHF. The CDR3 region has the DNA TGTGCCAGCAGCACTCGACAGGGGACGATGGATCAGCCCCAGCATTTT. This chain connects TRBV13 to TRBJ1-5, with 8 positions matching TRBD1. Trimming took 5 bases from V and 5 from J; bases not matched to a gene: 11. CDR3 length equals 16 residues. The germline CDR1 and CDR2 sequences are PRHDT and FYEKMQ (reference sequence).

This clonotype was seen more than once but under ten times. V usage is TRBV5-1 and J usage is TRBJ1-2; 7 nucleotides match TRBD1. The CDR3 consists of 15 residues. The germline V gene encodes CDR1 SGHRS and CDR2 YFSETQ. V lost 0 bases, J lost 5 bases, and 7 bases stayed unmatched. In DNA form, the CDR3 reads TGCGCCAGCAGCTTGGCGGGGACAGAGGAATATGGCTACACCTTC. Translated: CASSLAGTEEYGYTF.

V gene TRBV28 combines with J gene TRBJ1-1; perhaps TRBD1 as D (6 bases). V lost 2 bases, J lost 11 bases, and 12 bases lay in between. Per germline, CDR1 MDHEN and CDR2 SYDVKM. The CDR3 length is 12 residues. CDR3 sequence: CASSLVQGAAFF. The CDR3 DNA reads TGTGCCAGCAGTTTAGTACAGGGCGCGGCTTTCTTT.